The clone carrying this T cell receptor (beta chain) was picked up a small number of times. The antigen remains undetermined. Control samples came 1 year after myeloablative marrow transplants with methotrexate plus calcineurin inhibitor. The data stem from a study of T cells after posttransplantation cyclophosphamide. Study observations and caveats: After PTCy, TRB diversity resembled that of CNI/methotrexate controls. TRB overlap between skin or GI tissue T cells and blood was limited.

Data came from immunoSEQ multiplex PCR; TCRdb stores just in-frame clones and leaves some out. Of over 8,500 clones in the sample, 89% were seen once. This receptor was obtained from a male patient aged 45 to 59 who received an allogeneic stem cell transplant from an unrelated donor, was CMV-positive, and had chronic GVHD only. Some T cells could come from the graft donor. The sample in question was PBMCs, obtained 420 to 450 days after allogeneic stem cell transplant with calcineurin inhibitor and methotrexate.

This chain's CDR3 is CASTSLGAVNQPQHF. The CDR3 bases are TGTGCCAGCACCAGTCTGGGGGCGGTTAATCAGCCCCAGCATTTT. The rearrangement links TRBV7-8 to TRBJ1-5, with a tentative D call TRBD1 (6 bases). V lost 7 bases, J lost 4 bases, and 17 bases lay in between. The CDR3 spans 15 residues. Germline loops: CDR1 SGHVS, CDR2 FQNEAQ. Variable domain in full (rest from reference TRBV7-8 and TRBJ1-5): GAGVSQSPRYKVAKRGQDVALRCDPISGHVSLFWYQQALGQGPEFLTYFQNEAQLDKSGLPSDRFFAERPEGSVSTLKIQRTQQEDSAVYLCASTSLGAVNQPQHFGDGTRLSIL.